The present TCR beta chain was sequenced within a study of radiation and T cells in renal cell carcinoma. Study summary: Nephrectomy followed 15 Gy stereotactic body radiation by 4 weeks.

This CDR3 comprises 16 residues. The ends were cut back, 0 bases at V and 0 bases at J, with 12 bases in the middle. Germline V gene sequence: CDR1 SGHRS, CDR2 YFSETQ. Study results and caveats: No pretreatment tumor biopsies were available for baseline clonotypes. Top tumor clonotypes rose in blood 2 weeks post-radiation, then contracted.

This clone was seen only a few times. Its target is unknown. Assay: immunoSEQ multiplex PCR; the TCRdb copy retains only in-frame clones and omits some. The sample lists 70,000 to 80,000 clones; 80% to 90% were seen once. Time point indicated: blood 2 weeks post-SBRT. Treatment denoted: 15 Gy SBRT to primary tumor, nephrectomy 4 weeks later. Serial blood draws occurred at baseline and 2 and 4 weeks post-SBRT. The input for sequencing was blood, taken from a patient whose treatment included radiotherapy and nephrectomy. This TCR was sampled from a woman between 45 and 60 years old with renal cell carcinoma. The rearrangement joins TRBV5-1 to TRBJ1-1; the D gene is possibly TRBD1 (6 bases). In DNA form, the CDR3 reads TGCGCCAGCAGCTTGGGTTCGGACAGTATGAACACTGAAGCTTTCTTT. Translated: CASSLGSDSMNTEAFF.